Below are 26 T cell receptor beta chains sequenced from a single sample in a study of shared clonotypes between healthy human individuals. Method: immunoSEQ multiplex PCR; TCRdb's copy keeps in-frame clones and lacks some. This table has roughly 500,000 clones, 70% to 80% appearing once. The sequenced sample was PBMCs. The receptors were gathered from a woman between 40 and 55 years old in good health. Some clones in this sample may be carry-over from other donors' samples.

The CDR3 DNA reads TGTGCCAGCCGCAGGGGGCACGGAAGTAGTGAAGCTTTCTTT. It codes for CASRRGHGSSEAFF. V usage is TRBV27 and J usage is TRBJ1-1, with 8 bases aligning to TRBD1. Germline V gives CDR1 MNHEY, CDR2 SMNVEV (reference sequence). CDR3 length equals 14 residues. V lost 8 bases, J lost 7 bases, and 12 bases stayed unmatched.

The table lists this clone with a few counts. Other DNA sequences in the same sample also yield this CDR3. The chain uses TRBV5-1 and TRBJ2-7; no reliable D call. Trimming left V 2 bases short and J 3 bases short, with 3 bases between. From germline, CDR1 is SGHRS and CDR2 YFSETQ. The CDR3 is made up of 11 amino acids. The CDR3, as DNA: TGCGCCAGCAGCTTAAACTACGAGCAGTACTTC. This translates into CASSLNYEQYF.

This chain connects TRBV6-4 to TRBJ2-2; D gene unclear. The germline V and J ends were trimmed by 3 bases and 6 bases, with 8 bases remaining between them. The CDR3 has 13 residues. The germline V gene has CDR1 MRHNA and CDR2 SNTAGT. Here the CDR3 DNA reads TGTGCCAGCAGTGATGAGTACGCCGGGGAGCTGTTTTTT. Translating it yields CASSDEYAGELFF.

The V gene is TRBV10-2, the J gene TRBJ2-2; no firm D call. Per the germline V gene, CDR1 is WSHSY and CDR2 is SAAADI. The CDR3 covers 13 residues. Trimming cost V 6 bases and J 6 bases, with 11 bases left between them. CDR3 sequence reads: CASSDDPSGELFF. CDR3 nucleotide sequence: TGCGCCAGCAGCGACGATCCCTCCGGGGAGCTGTTTTTT.

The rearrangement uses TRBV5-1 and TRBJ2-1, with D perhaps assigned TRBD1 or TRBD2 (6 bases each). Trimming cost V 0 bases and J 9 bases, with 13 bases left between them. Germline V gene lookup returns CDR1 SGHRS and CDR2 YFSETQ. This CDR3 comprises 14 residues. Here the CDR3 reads CASSLGAEGGEQFF. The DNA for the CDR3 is TGCGCCAGCAGCTTGGGAGCGGAGGGGGGTGAGCAGTTCTTC. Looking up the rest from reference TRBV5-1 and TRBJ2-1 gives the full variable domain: KAGVTQTPRYLIKTRGQQVTLSCSPISGHRSVSWYQQTPGQGLQFLFEYFSETQRNKGNFPGRFSGRQFSNSRSEMNVSTLELGDSALYLCASSLGAEGGEQFFGPGTRLTVL.

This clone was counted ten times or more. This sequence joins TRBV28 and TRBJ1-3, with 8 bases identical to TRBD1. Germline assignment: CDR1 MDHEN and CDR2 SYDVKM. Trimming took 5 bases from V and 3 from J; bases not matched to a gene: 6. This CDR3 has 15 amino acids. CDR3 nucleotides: TGTGCCAGCAGTGACGGGACAGGACGTGGAAACACCATATATTTT. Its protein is CASSDGTGRGNTIYF.

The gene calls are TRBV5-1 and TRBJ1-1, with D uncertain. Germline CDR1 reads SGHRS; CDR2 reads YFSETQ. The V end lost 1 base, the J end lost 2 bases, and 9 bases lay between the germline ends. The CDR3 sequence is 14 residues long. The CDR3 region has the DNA TGCGCCAGCAGCTTGAGGGAGCACAACACTGAAGCTTTCTTT. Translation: CASSLREHNTEAFF. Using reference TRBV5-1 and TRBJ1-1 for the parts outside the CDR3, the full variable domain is KAGVTQTPRYLIKTRGQQVTLSCSPISGHRSVSWYQQTPGQGLQFLFEYFSETQRNKGNFPGRFSGRQFSNSRSEMNVSTLELGDSALYLCASSLREHNTEAFFGQGTRLTVV.

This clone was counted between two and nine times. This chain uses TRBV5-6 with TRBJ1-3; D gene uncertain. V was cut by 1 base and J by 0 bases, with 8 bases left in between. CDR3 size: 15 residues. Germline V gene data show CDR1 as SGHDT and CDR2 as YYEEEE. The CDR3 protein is CASSLYGNSGNTIYF. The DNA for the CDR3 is TGTGCCAGCAGCTTGTACGGAAACTCTGGAAACACCATATATTTT. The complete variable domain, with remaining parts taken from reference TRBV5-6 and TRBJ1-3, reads DAGVTQSPTHLIKTRGQQVTLRCSPKSGHDTVSWYQQALGQGPQFIFQYYEEEERQRGNFPDRFSGHQFPNYSSELNVNALLLGDSALYLCASSLYGNSGNTIYFGEGSWLTVV.

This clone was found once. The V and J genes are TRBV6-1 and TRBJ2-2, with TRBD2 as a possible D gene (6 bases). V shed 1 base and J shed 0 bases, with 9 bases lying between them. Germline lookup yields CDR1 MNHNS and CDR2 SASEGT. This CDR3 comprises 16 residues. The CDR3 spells CASSEVSGTNTGELFF. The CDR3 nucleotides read TGTGCCAGCAGTGAAGTTAGCGGAACGAACACCGGGGAGCTGTTTTTT.

The CDR3 here is CASSEVAGALNEQFF. The CDR3 DNA follows: TGCGCCAGCAGTGAGGTTGCGGGAGCTCTCAATGAGCAGTTCTTC. The chain is built from TRBV10-1 and TRBJ2-1; TRBD2 agrees at 7 bases. Looked up from germline, CDR1 is WNHNN and CDR2 is SYGVQD (reference sequence). With V trimmed by 2 bases and J by 6 bases, 7 bases remained unmatched. This CDR3 spans 15 amino acids.

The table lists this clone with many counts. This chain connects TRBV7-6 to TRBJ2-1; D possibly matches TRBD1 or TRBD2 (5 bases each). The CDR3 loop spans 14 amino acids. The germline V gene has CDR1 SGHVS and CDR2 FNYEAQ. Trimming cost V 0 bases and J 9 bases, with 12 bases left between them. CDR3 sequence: CASSLAGPRSEQFF. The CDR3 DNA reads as TGTGCCAGCAGCTTAGCGGGACCACGATCTGAGCAGTTCTTC.

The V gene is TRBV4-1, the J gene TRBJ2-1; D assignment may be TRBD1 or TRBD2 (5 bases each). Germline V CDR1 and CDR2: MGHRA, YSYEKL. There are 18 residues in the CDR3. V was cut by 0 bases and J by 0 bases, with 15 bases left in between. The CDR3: CASSQDRGRGSSYNEQFF. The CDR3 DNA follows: TGCGCCAGCAGCCAAGATAGGGGACGGGGTAGCTCCTACAATGAGCAGTTCTTC.

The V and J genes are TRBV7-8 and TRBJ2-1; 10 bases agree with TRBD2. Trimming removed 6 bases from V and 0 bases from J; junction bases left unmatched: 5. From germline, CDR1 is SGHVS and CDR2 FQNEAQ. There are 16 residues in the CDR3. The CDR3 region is CASSLAGESSYNEQFF. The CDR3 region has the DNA TGTGCCAGCAGTCTAGCGGGGGAGAGCTCCTACAATGAGCAGTTCTTC.

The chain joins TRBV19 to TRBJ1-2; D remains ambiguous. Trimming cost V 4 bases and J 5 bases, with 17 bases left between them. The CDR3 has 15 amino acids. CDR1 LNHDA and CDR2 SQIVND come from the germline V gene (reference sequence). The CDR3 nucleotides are TGTGCCAGTAGTACGGCCTCGGGGATTTGGTATGGCTACACCTTC. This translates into CASSTASGIWYGYTF.

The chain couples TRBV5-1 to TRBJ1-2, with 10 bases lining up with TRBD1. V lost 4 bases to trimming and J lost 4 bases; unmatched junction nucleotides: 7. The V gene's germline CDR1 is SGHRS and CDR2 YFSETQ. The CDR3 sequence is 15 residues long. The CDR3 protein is CASSPGQGSSYGYTF. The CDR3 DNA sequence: TGCGCCAGCAGCCCGGGACAGGGGAGTAGCTATGGCTACACCTTC.

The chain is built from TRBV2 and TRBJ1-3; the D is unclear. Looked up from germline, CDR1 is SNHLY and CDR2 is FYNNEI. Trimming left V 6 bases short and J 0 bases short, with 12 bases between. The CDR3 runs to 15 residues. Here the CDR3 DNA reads TGTGCCAGCAGGGAAACAGCCAACTCTGGAAACACCATATATTTT. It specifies CASRETANSGNTIYF.

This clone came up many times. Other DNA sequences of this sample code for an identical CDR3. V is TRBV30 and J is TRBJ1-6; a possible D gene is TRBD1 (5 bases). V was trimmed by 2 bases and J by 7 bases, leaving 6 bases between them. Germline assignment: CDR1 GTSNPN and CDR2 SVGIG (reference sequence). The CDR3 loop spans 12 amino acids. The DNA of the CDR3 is TGTGCCTGGAGTCCAGGGAATTCACCCCTCCACTTT. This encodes CAWSPGNSPLHF.

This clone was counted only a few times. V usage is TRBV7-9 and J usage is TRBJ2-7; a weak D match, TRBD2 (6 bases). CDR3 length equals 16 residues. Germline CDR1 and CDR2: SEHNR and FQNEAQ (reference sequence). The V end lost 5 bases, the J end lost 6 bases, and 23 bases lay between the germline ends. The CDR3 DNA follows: TGTGCCAGCAGCCCCATGGGGGGTATGGGGTTTGGCGAGCAGTACTTC. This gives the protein CASSPMGGMGFGEQYF.

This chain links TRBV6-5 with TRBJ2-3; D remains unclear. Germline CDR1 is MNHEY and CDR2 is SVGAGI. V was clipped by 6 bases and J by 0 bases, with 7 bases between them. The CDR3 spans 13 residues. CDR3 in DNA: TGTGCCAGCAGGCTGGGAAGCACAGATACGCAGTATTTT. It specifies CASRLGSTDTQYF.

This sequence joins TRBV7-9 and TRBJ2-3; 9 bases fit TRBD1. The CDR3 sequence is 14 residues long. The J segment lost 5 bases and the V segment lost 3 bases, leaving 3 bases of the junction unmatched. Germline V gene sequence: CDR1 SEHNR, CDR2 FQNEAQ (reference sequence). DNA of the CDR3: TGTGCCAGCAGCTTGGGACAGGGTCAAGATACGCAGTATTTT. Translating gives CASSLGQGQDTQYF. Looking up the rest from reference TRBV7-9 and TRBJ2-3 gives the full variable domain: DTGVSQNPRHKITKRGQNVTFRCDPISEHNRLYWYRQTLGQGPEFLTYFQNEAQLEKSRLLSDRFSAERPKGSFSTLEIQRTEQGDSAMYLCASSLGQGQDTQYFGPGTRLTVL.

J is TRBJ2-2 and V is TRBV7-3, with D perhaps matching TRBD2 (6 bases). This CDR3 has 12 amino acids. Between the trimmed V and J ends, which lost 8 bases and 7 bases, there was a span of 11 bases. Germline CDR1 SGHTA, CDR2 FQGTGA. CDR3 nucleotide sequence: TGTGCCAGCCGTGCCGGGGGCGGGGAGCTGTTTTTT. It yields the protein CASRAGGGELFF. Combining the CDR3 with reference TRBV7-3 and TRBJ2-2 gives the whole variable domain GAGVSQTPSNKVTEKGKYVELRCDPISGHTALYWYRQSLGQGPEFLIYFQGTGAADDSGLPNDRFFAVRPEGSVSTLKIQRTERGDSAVYLCASRAGGGELFFGEGSRLTVL.

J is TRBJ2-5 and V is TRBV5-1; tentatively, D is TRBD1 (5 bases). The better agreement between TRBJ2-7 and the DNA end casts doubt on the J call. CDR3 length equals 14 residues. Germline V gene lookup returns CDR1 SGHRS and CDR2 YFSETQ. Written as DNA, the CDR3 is TGCGCCAGCAGCTTGGACCGACAGAAGTACGAGCAGTACTTC. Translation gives CASSLDRQKYEQYF.

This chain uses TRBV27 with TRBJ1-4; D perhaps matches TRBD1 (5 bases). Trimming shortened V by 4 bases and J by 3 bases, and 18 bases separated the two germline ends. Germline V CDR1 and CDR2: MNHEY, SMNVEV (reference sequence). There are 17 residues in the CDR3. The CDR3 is CASSSPRGGRANEKLFF. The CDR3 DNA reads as TGTGCCAGCAGTTCCCCCCGGGGGGGACGGGCTAATGAAAAACTGTTTTTT. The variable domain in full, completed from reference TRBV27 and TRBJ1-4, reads EAQVTQNPRYLITVTGKKLTVTCSQNMNHEYMSWYRQDPGLGLRQIYYSMNVEVTDKGDVPEGYKVSRKEKRNFPLILESPSPNQTSLYFCASSSPRGGRANEKLFFGSGTQLSVL.

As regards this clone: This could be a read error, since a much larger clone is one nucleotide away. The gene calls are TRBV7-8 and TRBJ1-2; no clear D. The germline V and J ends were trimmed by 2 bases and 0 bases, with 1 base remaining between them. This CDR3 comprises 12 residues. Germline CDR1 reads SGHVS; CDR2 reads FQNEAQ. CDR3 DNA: TGTGCCAGCAGCTTAACTAACTATGGCTACACCTTC. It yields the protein CASSLTNYGYTF.

The CDR3: CASSDSPGEGGETQYF. The CDR3 DNA is TGTGCCAGCAGCGACAGCCCGGGGGAGGGCGGGGAGACCCAGTACTTC. The chain employs TRBV7-2 and TRBJ2-5; 7 bases agree with TRBD2. CDR3 length: 16 amino acids. The germline CDR1 and CDR2 sequences are SGHTA and FQGNSA. The J segment lost 5 bases and the V segment lost 5 bases, leaving 14 bases of the junction unmatched. Together with reference TRBV7-2 and TRBJ2-5, the CDR3 gives the full variable domain: GAGVSQSPSNKVTEKGKDVELRCDPISGHTALYWYRQSLGQGLEFLIYFQGNSAPDKSGLPSDRFSAERTGGSVSTLTIQRTQQEDSAVYLCASSDSPGEGGETQYFGPGTRLLVL.

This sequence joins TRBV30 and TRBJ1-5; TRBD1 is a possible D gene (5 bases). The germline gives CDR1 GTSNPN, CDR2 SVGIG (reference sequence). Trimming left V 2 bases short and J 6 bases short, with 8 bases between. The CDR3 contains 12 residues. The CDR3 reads CAWSRDGQPQHF. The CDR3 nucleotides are TGTGCCTGGAGTCGGGACGGTCAGCCCCAGCATTTT.